The 26 T cell receptor beta chains presented below share a single source sample, sequenced in a study of CD8+ T cells in alopecia areata. Reverse transcribed after extraction, RNA yielded cDNA as the sequencing template. Measured with immunoSEQ multiplex PCR; TCRdb has only the in-frame clones, and not every one. Here the sample spans 120,000 or so clones, about 50% being singletons. Sequencing used NKG2D-low CD8+ T cells sorted from blood. The source of these receptors is a human donor with alopecia areata.

This chain connects TRBV29-1 to TRBJ2-1; weak D call: TRBD2 (6 bases). The CDR3 is made up of 11 amino acids. Per the germline V gene, CDR1 is SQVTM and CDR2 is ANQGSEA. Between the trimmed V and J ends, which lost 5 bases and 5 bases, there was a span of 7 bases. CDR3 DNA sequence: TGCAGCGTTCCGGGAGACAATGAGCAGTTCTTC. Its protein product is CSVPGDNEQFF.

There are a few counts of this clone. As DNA, the CDR3 is TGCAGCGTTGTAAGTAGCTCTGGGGCCAACGTCCTGACTTTC. Translating it yields CSVVSSSGANVLTF. The chain links TRBV29-1 to TRBJ2-6; D is uncertain. The CDR3 is made up of 14 amino acids. V lost 4 bases, J lost 0 bases, and 7 bases lay in between. Germline CDR1 and CDR2: SQVTM and ANQGSEA.

The rearrangement links TRBV4-2 to TRBJ2-1; TRBD2 matches at 11 bases. The length of the CDR3 is 16 residues. V lost 3 bases to trimming and J lost 8 bases; unmatched junction nucleotides: 9. Per germline, CDR1 LGHNA and CDR2 YNFKEQ. CDR3 sequence: CASSQTLAGGEDEQFF. The CDR3 DNA is TGTGCCAGCAGCCAGACTCTAGCGGGGGGCGAGGATGAGCAGTTCTTC.

J is TRBJ2-2 and V is TRBV29-1, with D possibly TRBD2 on 5 matching bases. V was cut by 5 bases and J by 0 bases, with 7 bases left in between. The CDR3 length is 13 residues. CDR1 is SQVTM and CDR2 is ANQGSEA in the germline V gene. The CDR3 reads CSVSGSNTGELFF. The CDR3 coding sequence is TGCAGCGTTTCGGGGTCGAACACCGGGGAGCTGTTTTTT.

In this sample, this clone turned up a few times. The V and J genes are TRBV7-2 and TRBJ1-4, with D perhaps TRBD1 (5 bases). Germline V CDR1 and CDR2: SGHTA, FQGNSA. Trimming pared 1 base from V and 6 bases from J, leaving 12 bases between. The CDR3 contains 15 residues. The chain's CDR3 is CASSLGAGDDEKLFF. In DNA form, the CDR3 reads TGTGCCAGCAGCTTAGGTGCGGGGGATGATGAAAAACTGTTTTTT.

This clone came up a few times. The chain is built from TRBV28 and TRBJ1-6; a weak D match, TRBD1 (6 bases). The V and J ends lost 6 bases and 2 bases respectively, with 8 bases between them. The CDR3 loop spans 14 amino acids. CDR1 MDHEN and CDR2 SYDVKM come from the germline V gene. The CDR3 coding sequence is TGTGCCAGCAGACAGGGAACCTATAATTCACCCCTCCACTTT. Amino acid sequence: CASRQGTYNSPLHF. The whole variable domain, filled in from reference TRBV28 and TRBJ1-6, reads DVKVTQSSRYLVKRTGEKVFLECVQDMDHENMFWYRQDPGLGLRLIYFSYDVKMKEKGDIPEGYSVSREKKERFSLILESASTNQTSMYLCASRQGTYNSPLHFGNGTRLTVT.

V usage is TRBV27 and J usage is TRBJ1-1; D ambiguous. Deletions cut 6 bases from V and 0 bases from J, with 11 bases between. Germline assignment: CDR1 MNHEY and CDR2 SMNVEV (reference sequence). This CDR3 spans 14 amino acids. The CDR3 DNA sequence: TGTGCCAGCAGGACGAATGGGATGAACACTGAAGCTTTCTTT. It codes for CASRTNGMNTEAFF.

This clone was detected only a few times. The genes are TRBV2 and TRBJ2-7; D assignment may be TRBD1 or TRBD2 (5 bases each). The CDR3 is made up of 14 amino acids. Trimming stripped 3 bases from V and 9 bases from J, with 18 bases between. Germline loops: CDR1 SNHLY, CDR2 FYNNEI. The CDR3 coding sequence is TGTGCCAGCAGTGAGGGGAGCAGGGTCCTAGGGCAGTACTTC. Its translation: CASSEGSRVLGQYF.

In this sample, this clone turned up a few times. This sequence joins TRBV5-1 and TRBJ2-5, with TRBD2 matching over 9 bases. The ends lost 4 bases at V and 7 bases at J; junction bases unmatched: 2. CDR1 is SGHRS, CDR2 YFSETQ, per germline. CDR3 length: 12 amino acids. This CDR3 reads CASSGTSPTQYF. Here the CDR3 DNA reads TGCGCCAGCAGCGGGACTAGCCCGACCCAGTACTTC.

CDR3 in amino acids: CASTTSGRRYEQFF. In nucleotides, the CDR3 is TGTGCCAGCACCACTAGCGGGAGGAGATATGAGCAGTTCTTC. The rearrangement joins TRBV27 to TRBJ2-1, with 12 bases identical to TRBD2. V lost 7 bases, J lost 8 bases, and 6 bases stayed unmatched. This CDR3 spans 14 amino acids. Germline V CDR1 and CDR2: MNHEY, SMNVEV (reference sequence).

This chain uses TRBV9 with TRBJ1-2, with D possibly being TRBD1 (6 bases). The CDR3 sequence is 14 residues long. The germline CDR1 and CDR2 sequences are SGDLS and YYNGEE. The ends were cut back, 4 bases at V and 5 bases at J, with 15 bases in the middle. CDR3 amino acids: CASSPGVVGYGYTF. The CDR3 DNA follows: TGTGCCAGCAGCCCAGGGGTTGTTGGGTATGGCTACACCTTC.

The V and J genes are TRBV29-1 and TRBJ2-7, with a tentative D call TRBD1 (5 bases). The CDR3 totals 13 residues. Between the trimmed V and J ends, which lost 4 bases and 3 bases, there was a span of 13 bases. The germline CDR1 and CDR2 sequences are SQVTM and ANQGSEA. Written as DNA, the CDR3 is TGCAGCGTTGTCCCAGGGCAAAGCTACGAGCAGTACTTC. Translating it yields CSVVPGQSYEQYF.

V usage is TRBV7-8 and J usage is TRBJ1-2; 7 bases align to TRBD1. Per germline, CDR1 SGHVS and CDR2 FQNEAQ. This CDR3 comprises 14 residues. With V trimmed by 1 base and J by 5 bases, 4 bases remained unmatched. CDR3 nucleotide sequence: TGTGCCAGCAGCTTAGGAGGGGGCGCGTATGGCTACACCTTC. Encoded protein: CASSLGGGAYGYTF.

As DNA, the CDR3 is TGTGCCAGCAGCCCAGAGGGGCAGTACCAGCCCCAGCATTTT. As protein: CASSPEGQYQPQHF. The chain has TRBV6-5 and TRBJ1-5; D perhaps matches TRBD1 (5 bases). CDR1 and CDR2 (germline): MNHEY, SVGAGI. V lost 6 bases and J 7 bases, leaving 16 bases between the germline ends. This CDR3 has 14 residues.

This CDR3 is CSVGRFTDTQYF. DNA of the CDR3: TGCAGCGTAGGTCGGTTCACAGATACGCAGTATTTT. The chain joins TRBV29-1 to TRBJ2-3; D remains unclear. This CDR3 is built from 12 residues. Germline V gene sequence: CDR1 SQVTM, CDR2 ANQGSEA. The ends were cut back, 6 bases at V and 2 bases at J, with 9 bases in the middle.

The chain uses TRBV29-1 and TRBJ2-2, with unresolved D. Trimming pared 6 bases from V and 3 bases from J, leaving 5 bases between. The CDR3 covers 11 residues. Germline V gene lookup returns CDR1 SQVTM and CDR2 ANQGSEA. The CDR3 reads CSVTYTGELFF. The DNA for the CDR3 is TGCAGCGTAACTTACACCGGGGAGCTGTTTTTT.

This clone has only a few counts. This chain connects TRBV29-1 to TRBJ1-4; D is uncertain. The germline V gene has CDR1 SQVTM and CDR2 ANQGSEA. CDR3 size: 14 residues. V was shortened by 4 bases and J by 0 bases, with 9 bases between the two germline ends. Written as DNA, the CDR3 is TGCAGCGTTGCTCAGAGTGCAACTAATGAAAAACTGTTTTTT. Translating gives CSVAQSATNEKLFF.

This chain uses TRBV29-1 with TRBJ2-1; 8 nucleotides line up with TRBD1. CDR1 SQVTM and CDR2 ANQGSEA come from the germline V gene. With V trimmed by 6 bases and J by 4 bases, 14 bases remained unmatched. The CDR3 contains 16 residues. CDR3 nucleotide sequence: TGCAGCGTCACTGTACCTGACAGGGGAGTTTACAATGAGCAGTTCTTC. The encoded protein is CSVTVPDRGVYNEQFF.

CDR3 residues: CASSWGQADTQYF. The CDR3 DNA reads as TGTGCCAGCAGCTGGGGACAGGCAGATACGCAGTATTTT. The genes are TRBV5-6 and TRBJ2-3; TRBD1 agrees at 8 bases. The CDR3 has 13 residues. Germline loops: CDR1 SGHDT, CDR2 YYEEEE. V dropped 3 bases and J dropped 4; count of bases not matched to a gene: 1.

V usage is TRBV7-9 and J usage is TRBJ2-2; perhaps TRBD1 as D (5 bases). The CDR3 contains 15 residues. The V gene lost 7 bases and the J gene lost 2 bases, with 14 bases spanning the gap. Germline-derived CDR1 and CDR2 are SEHNR and FQNEAQ (reference sequence). Here the CDR3 reads CASNPGSLNTGELFF. Here the CDR3 DNA reads TGTGCCAGCAACCCAGGGTCCTTAAACACCGGGGAGCTGTTTTTT.

The chain employs TRBV29-1 and TRBJ2-1; a possible D gene is TRBD1 (6 bases). The germline V gene has CDR1 SQVTM and CDR2 ANQGSEA. V was trimmed by 4 bases and J by 8 bases, leaving 9 bases between them. CDR3 length equals 11 residues. The chain's CDR3 is CSVVPGDEQFF. In DNA form, the CDR3 reads TGCAGCGTTGTCCCAGGGGATGAGCAGTTCTTC.

This clone has more than one count but fewer than ten. CDR3 nucleotides: TGCAGCGTCTCAGGGACAGGGTCCTACGAGCAGTACTTC. It specifies CSVSGTGSYEQYF. This sequence joins TRBV29-1 and TRBJ2-7; 9 bases are a match to TRBD1. J lost 1 base, V lost 6 bases, and 4 bases had no gene match. This CDR3 spans 13 amino acids. The germline V gene encodes CDR1 SQVTM and CDR2 ANQGSEA.

J is TRBJ1-1 and V is TRBV25-1; D uncertain. Per germline, CDR1 MGHDK and CDR2 SYGVNS. Trimming took off 1 base at V and 4 bases at J, with 7 bases between the two ends. The CDR3 is 13 residues long. The CDR3 region has the DNA TGTGCCAGCAGTGAATTAGGTGTCACTGAAGCTTTCTTT. This sequence encodes CASSELGVTEAFF.

The chain recombines TRBV2 with TRBJ2-3; TRBD2 aligns across 11 bases. CDR3 size: 17 residues. The V gene end was trimmed by 8 bases and the J gene end by 6 bases; junction bases not matched to a gene: 16. Germline V gene data show CDR1 as SNHLY and CDR2 as FYNNEI. The CDR3 loop is CASWFSPGLAASDTQYF. In DNA form, the CDR3 reads TGTGCCAGCTGGTTCTCCCCGGGACTAGCGGCCTCCGATACGCAGTATTTT. Variable domain in full (rest from reference TRBV2 and TRBJ2-3): EPEVTQTPSHQVTQMGQEVILRCVPISNHLYFYWYRQILGQKVEFLVSFYNNEISEKSEIFDDQFSVERPDGSNFTLKIRSTKLEDSAMYFCASWFSPGLAASDTQYFGPGTRLTVL.

This clone came up a few times. The gene calls are TRBV11-3 and TRBJ2-2, with 8 bases aligning to TRBD1. This CDR3 spans 15 amino acids. Trimming took 2 bases from V and 5 from J; bases not matched to a gene: 4. Germline assignment: CDR1 SGHNT and CDR2 YENEEA. The CDR3 DNA reads as TGTGCCAGCAGCTTAACAGGGGGGAGAACCGGGGAGCTGTTTTTT. Translating it yields CASSLTGGRTGELFF. The complete variable domain, with remaining parts taken from reference TRBV11-3 and TRBJ2-2, reads EAGVVQSPRYKIIEKKQPVAFWCNPISGHNTLYWYLQNLGQGPELLIRYENEEAVDDSQLPKDRFSAERLKGVDSTLKIQPAELGDSAVYLCASSLTGGRTGELFFGEGSRLTVL.

The gene calls are TRBV27 and TRBJ1-1, with D unresolved. The CDR3 totals 12 residues. Trimming removed 3 bases from V and 8 bases from J, with 10 bases in between. Per germline, CDR1 MNHEY and CDR2 SMNVEV (reference sequence). In nucleotides, the CDR3 is TGTGCCAGCAGTTTGCGGGTGGGAGAAGCTTTCTTT. This sequence encodes CASSLRVGEAFF.